One T cell receptor (beta chain) is described in this entry. No antigen is known for it. This sample is part of a study of cytotoxic CD8 clonotypes in ibrutinib-treated CLL. The V and J ends lost 4 bases and 2 bases, in that order; junction bases with no gene match: 11. The CDR3 is made up of 17 amino acids. CDR1 SGHVS and CDR2 FQNEAQ come from the germline V gene. TCRdb's table, derived via immunoSEQ multiplex PCR, lists solely in-frame clones and lacks some. The repertoire has about 17,000 clones, about 61% of them found once; the top ten carry more than 25%. Study-wide results and limits: Baseline values of clonality outstripped age-matched healthy donors and followed circulating CD8+ T-cell counts.

The sample here was PBMCs, taken after 12 months of ibrutinib treatment. The chain carries TRBV7-8 and TRBJ2-3; 8 bases line up with TRBD1. This clonotype was obtained from a human donor with chronic lymphocytic leukemia. In nucleotides, the CDR3 is TGTGCCAGCAGCTCGTATCCCGGGACAGGTGTCACAGATACGCAGTATTTT. Its translation: CASSSYPGTGVTDTQYF.